This T cell receptor beta chain was observed in a study of regulatory T cells in long-lasting Graves disease (dated by TCRdb to the early 2020s). In the study overall: Newly diagnosed Graves' disease patients had taken antithyroid drugs for less than 3 months. Patients with persistent Graves' disease were compared with patients with newly diagnosed Graves' disease using TCR sequencing and RNA sequencing of peripheral blood. The study was registered as a clinical trial and conducted in China. TCR sequencing covered about 13 persistent and about 20 newly diagnosed Graves' disease patients, around 35 samples in total. General study outcomes and caveats: Only the TCR beta chain was sequenced and analyzed. The authors acknowledged the small sample size as a limitation that may reduce accuracy. Because the primary lesion, thyroid tissue, could not be accessed, the study looked at peripheral blood alone. More public clonotypes were shared among persistent patients (approximately 3,000) than among newly diagnosed patients (966). Compared with newly diagnosed patients, persistent Graves' disease patients had lower TCR Shannon entropy and fewer highly expanded clones, which suggests clonal expansion. Preferential use of TRBV28, TRBJ1-2 and TRBJ2-5 was observed in persistent disease, whereas TRBV20-1 and TRBJ2-1 were favored in newly diagnosed disease.

In light of the paper, this sample's time point label describes: newly diagnosed GD, antithyroid drugs for less than 3 months. For both TCR sequencing and RNA sequencing, RNA was extracted from PBMCs using TRIzol. The diagnosis of Graves' disease was made according to American Thyroid Association guidelines. Patients were recruited from an endocrinology department in Xi'an, China. Each patient gave about 9.1 milliliters of peripheral blood, collected in an EDTA anticoagulant tube. PBMCs were isolated by Ficoll Paque Plus density gradient separation without further T cell sorting. RNA quality was checked with an Agilent 2100 Bioanalyzer and agarose gel, and concentration with a NanoDrop 2000. This clonotype was detected many times. No cognate antigen has been identified for it. Within one base of it there is no much larger clone, and no base qualities were kept. Receptor libraries were prepared by multiplex PCR. The sequencing machine was an Illumina HiSeq 4000. TCR beta libraries were built with iRepertoire HTBI primers and Arm-PCR amplification of CDR3 regions. Before sequencing, the PCR products went through gel purification. In the authors' own workflow: Across samples, 62 TRBV and 14 TRBJ segments were identified and used for gene usage analysis of CDR3 amino acid clonotypes. COPE and FqMerger were used to merge the filtered high-quality paired reads into contigs. BLAST was used to align contigs to IMGT TRBV, TRBD and TRBJ reference genes, and CDR3 was defined according to IMGT. Any clonotype with a frequency above 0.1% was counted as a highly expanded clone. Repertoire diversity was measured by Shannon entropy, and V-J evenness by the Gini coefficient. Clonotypes shared by more than one individual were considered public. The public reads were reprocessed in TCRdb via fastp at Q25 and MiXCR, keeping in-frame beta chains. Entries are consolidated by CDR3 protein sequence, retaining the most common genes and DNA. In this record, the V and J calls reflect TCRdb's handling and not the investigators' own analysis. Here the sample has roughly 260,000 distinct CDR3 sequences; under 20% occur a single time. The top ten clonotypes cover approximately 15% of the sample.

Reading from cysteine to phenylalanine, the CDR3 counts 19 amino acids. Here the CDR3 DNA is all that survives: 57 bases in frame from base 1. Taken from the germline V gene, the CDR1 and CDR2 loops are SGDLS and YYNGEE. From V the trimming removes 4 bases and from J it removes 1 base, while the gene matches leave 16 bases of the junction unaccounted for. The sample was also linked to a second study, of T cells in Graves' hyperthyroidism and ophthalmopathy. The second investigation adds: Stable Graves' hyperthyroidism was defined as the absence of progression to ophthalmopathy over 18 months of follow-up. Hyperthyroidism patients were aged 18 to 65 years and newly diagnosed, with disease duration of less than 2 months. The study excluded patients with uncontrolled infections, other autoimmune diseases, pregnancy or lactation. Clinical symptoms, serum thyroxine and TRAb, thyroid ultrasound, and orbital computed tomography formed the basis for the diagnoses. For the first round of RT-PCR on the TCR CDR3, the HTBI primer set was used together with the Qiagen OneStep RT-PCR kit. Most expanded thyroid clonotypes (frequency above 0.001) were also detected in blood, a finding suggesting that blood repertoires may reflect thyroid immune responses. Ophthalmopathy was separated from stable hyperthyroidism by a 13 V-J signature model, with over 85% sensitivity and approximately 81% specificity obtained in cross-validation and 80%/75% obtained in testing. In validation, progression to ophthalmopathy was predicted by the model with 70.59% sensitivity and 72% to 85% specificity, a median of approximately 7.1 months before onset. A discovery cohort of about 100 patients, about 40 with Graves' ophthalmopathy and approximately 55 with stable Graves' hyperthyroidism, was used to find distinguishing TCR V-J signatures. Whether ophthalmopathy could be predicted prospectively was tested in an independent validation cohort made up of about 18 hyperthyroidism patients plus 17 patients who later progressed to ophthalmopathy. The 100 discovery patients were randomly split 7:3 into training and test sets. Thyroid tissue and blood T-cell repertoires from roughly six Graves' hyperthyroidism patients were also compared in the study. After sampling, hyperthyroidism patients received methimazole starting at 30 mg daily, and ophthalmopathy patients received high-dose intravenous methylprednisolone. Libraries were constructed in a second round of multiplex PCR, after which size selection and purification were carried out. Sequencing of the libraries was done on an Illumina HiSeq2000 using paired-end 100 bp reads. SOAPnuke was used to process the raw data, removing reads that contained adapters or uncalled bases, had a mean Phred below 15, or lacked an exact match to the constant primer or identifier. High-quality paired reads were merged using COPE v1.2.5, and each unique nucleotide sequence was defined as a clonotype. MiTCR v1.1 was used to align the clonotypes against IMGT TRBV, TRBD and TRBJ reference segments. The analysis was restricted to V-J combinations with a frequency above 0.0001, which together covered approximately 99% of the repertoires. A TCS score was defined as the ratio of F50 (clonal expansion) to E x V (chaos), with BLOSUM62-based TCRdist applied between CDR3 peptides within each V-J. Welch's t-statistics and random forest reduced some 510 V-J features to 13, which were used in a naive Bayes classifier (R e1071). No statistical method was used to set the sample size in advance, and investigators knew the group allocation. The paper describes TCR Vbeta CDR3 sequencing of 140 or so peripheral blood samples, made up of some 42 ophthalmopathy patients, 70 to 75 hyperthyroidism patients and 17 progressor patients.

Material: peripheral blood mononuclear cells (PBMCs), obtained at new diagnosis, from a patient treated with antithyroid drugs. The rearranged segments are TRBV9 and TRBJ2-5; TRBD2 aligns with 10 central bases. The sequence was obtained from a woman in her twenties or thirties with Graves disease. Donor details come from another sample of the same person, matched by shared clones. The sequence in DNA is TGTGCCAGCAGCTCCCCGGGGGGGATACTAGCGGGGACCCAAGAGACCCAGTACTTC. Its protein product is CASSSPGGILAGTQETQYF. The CDR3 plus the reference TRBV9 and TRBJ2-5 genes for the other parts give the full variable domain: DSGVTQTPKHLITATGQRVTLRCSPRSGDLSVYWYQQSLDQGLQFLIQYYNGEERAKGNILERFSAQQFPDLHSELNLSSLELGDSALYFCASSSPGGILAGTQETQYFGPGTRLLVL.